A selection of T cell receptor beta chains follows, all from one sample in a study of T cell responses to AZD1222 COVID-19 vaccine. TCRdb keeps only in-frame clones here, not all; method: immunoSEQ multiplex PCR. The sample holds some 90,000 clones, about 88% seen once. The source material was peripheral blood, sampled on day 0 of AZD1222 vaccination. The receptors derive from an adult in good health. Both conserved end residues are part of each CDR3. Each record gives: J gene, V gene, D gene, clone size, CDR3 DNA, CDR3 protein. A D gene is named only where the DNA matches it firmly. Only part of the rows carry a size: once, few, many, or a class if the clone is expanded.

TRBJ2-3 | TRBV7-6 | . | few | TGTGCCAGCAGGGATAGTGGGTGGCGGCAGTATTTT | CASRDSGWRQYF
TRBJ1-5 | TRBV28 | TRBD1 | . | TGTGCCAGCAGTTCAGGGGGTAGCAATCAGCCCCAGCATTTT | CASSSGGSNQPQHF
TRBJ2-1 | TRBV19 | TRBD2 | . | TGTGCCAGTAGTATTGTCGCGGGAGGGCGTTATGAGCAGTTCTTC | CASSIVAGGRYEQFF
TRBJ2-5 | TRBV7-9 | . | . | TGTGCCAGCAGCTTCGCGGTTCTCCAAGAGACCCAGTACTTC | CASSFAVLQETQYF
TRBJ2-7 | TRBV21-1 | . | . | TGTGCCAGGGCGGACAGCGCCTACGAGCAGTACTTC | CARADSAYEQYF
TRBJ1-1 | TRBV11-2 | . | . | TGTGCCAGCAGATTATCAGGGAACACTGAAGCTTTCTTT | CASRLSGNTEAFF
TRBJ2-1 | TRBV27 | TRBD2 | . | TGTGCCAGCTGCCCCGCGGGGGGCCTCAACAATGAGCAGTTCTTC | CASCPAGGLNNEQFF
TRBJ2-2 | TRBV4-3 | . | . | TGCGCCAGCAGCCAAGAACGGGGCGGGGAGCTGTTTTTT | CASSQERGGELFF
TRBJ1-2 | TRBV15 | TRBD1 | few | TGTGCCACGGGCCCCGGGACAGGGGCTTTCGGCTACACCTTC | CATGPGTGAFGYTF
TRBJ2-1 | TRBV4-2 | TRBD2 | . | TGTGCCAGCAGCCAAGAAAGAGGGGAACGGACTAGCCCGCAGTTCTTC | CASSQERGERTSPQFF
TRBJ1-1 | TRBV7-8 | . | . | TGTGCCAGCAGCTTAGGGGCAGCCTACACTGAAGCTTTCTTT | CASSLGAAYTEAFF
TRBJ1-1 | TRBV12-3/TRBV12-4 | . | . | TGTGCCAGCAGTTCACAAGGGATAGTGACAGCTTTCTTT | CASSSQGIVTAFF
TRBJ1-2 | TRBV7-9 | . | . | TGTGCCAGCAGCCTGGGTGAGGGAACTGGCTACACCTTC | CASSLGEGTGYTF
TRBJ2-3 | TRBV9 | . | . | TGTGCCAGCAGCACCTATAGAGTCCCCACAAGAGATACGCAGTATTTT | CASSTYRVPTRDTQYF
TRBJ1-6 | TRBV14 | . | . | TGTGCCAGCAGCCAAGCCATCCTGTATAATTCACCCCTCCACTTT | CASSQAILYNSPLHF